This T cell receptor beta chain was documented in a study of blood T cells in healthy people across ages. Findings and caveats of the study: A roughly linear fall in TCR beta diversity per million T cells was seen with increasing age.

A second PCR, run for about 6 to 11 cycles, used a sample-barcoded 5' primer plus a J-beta primer mix. Through a template-switch adaptor with 12 random nucleotides, each cDNA molecule received a tag. Using its own MiXCR run on the 5' RACE reads, TCRdb lists one record per CDR3 protein. Here the sample spans 650,000 to 800,000 distinct CDR3 sequences, under 45% being singletons. This clonotype was counted at least ten times. Its specificity is not known. The CDR3 runs to 12 residues. Trimming removed 2 bases from V and 5 bases from J, with 7 bases in between. The germline CDR1 and CDR2 sequences are SGHDN and FVKESK. Russia was home to the donors, healthy Caucasian individuals aged roughly 6 to 90.

The rearrangement links TRBV14 to TRBJ2-7; weak D call: TRBD1 (6 bases). The sample taken for sequencing was blood. This TCR was sampled from a man between 60 and 70 years old in good health. CDR3 in amino acids: CASSQTGHEQYF. CDR3 DNA sequence: TGTGCCAGCAGCCAAACAGGGCACGAGCAGTACTTC.